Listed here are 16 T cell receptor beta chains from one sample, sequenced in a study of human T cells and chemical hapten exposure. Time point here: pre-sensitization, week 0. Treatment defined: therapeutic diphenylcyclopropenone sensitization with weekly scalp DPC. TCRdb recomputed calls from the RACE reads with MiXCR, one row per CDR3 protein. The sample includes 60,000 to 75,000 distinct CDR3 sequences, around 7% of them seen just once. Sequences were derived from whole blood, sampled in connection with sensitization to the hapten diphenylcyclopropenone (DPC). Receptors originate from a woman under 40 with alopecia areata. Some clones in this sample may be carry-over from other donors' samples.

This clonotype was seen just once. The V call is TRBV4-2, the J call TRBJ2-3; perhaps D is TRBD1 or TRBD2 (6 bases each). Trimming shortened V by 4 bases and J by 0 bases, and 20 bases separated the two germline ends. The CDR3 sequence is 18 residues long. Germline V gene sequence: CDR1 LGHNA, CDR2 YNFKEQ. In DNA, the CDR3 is TGTGCCAGCAGCCGAGATCTATACGGGGGCCCTAGCACAGATACGCAGTATTTT. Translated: CASSRDLYGGPSTDTQYF.

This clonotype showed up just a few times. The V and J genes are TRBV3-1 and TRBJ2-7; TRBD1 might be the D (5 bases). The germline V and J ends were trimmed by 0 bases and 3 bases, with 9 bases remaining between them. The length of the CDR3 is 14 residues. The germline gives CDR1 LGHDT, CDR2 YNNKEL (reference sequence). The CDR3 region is CASSQDPGYYEQYF. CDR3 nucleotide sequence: TGTGCCAGCAGCCAAGATCCAGGGTACTACGAGCAGTACTTC.

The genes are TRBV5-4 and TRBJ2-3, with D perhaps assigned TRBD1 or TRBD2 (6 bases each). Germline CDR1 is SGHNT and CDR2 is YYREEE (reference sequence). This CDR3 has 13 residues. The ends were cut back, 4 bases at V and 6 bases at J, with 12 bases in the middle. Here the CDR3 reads CASSIQGGDTQYF. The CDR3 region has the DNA TGTGCCAGCAGCATACAGGGAGGTGATACGCAGTATTTT.

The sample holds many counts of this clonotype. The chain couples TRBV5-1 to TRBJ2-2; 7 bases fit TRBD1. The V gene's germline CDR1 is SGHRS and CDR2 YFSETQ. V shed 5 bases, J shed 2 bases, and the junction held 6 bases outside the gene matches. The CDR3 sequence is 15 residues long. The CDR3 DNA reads TGCGCCAGCAGTCGGGACAGATTAAACACCGGGGAGCTGTTTTTT. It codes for CASSRDRLNTGELFF.

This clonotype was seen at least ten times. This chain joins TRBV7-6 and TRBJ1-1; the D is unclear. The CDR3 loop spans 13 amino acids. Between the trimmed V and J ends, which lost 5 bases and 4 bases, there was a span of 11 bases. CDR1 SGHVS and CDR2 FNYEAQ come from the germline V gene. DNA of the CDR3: TGTGCCAGCAGCCTGCAGGCGACCACTGAAGCTTTCTTT. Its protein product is CASSLQATTEAFF. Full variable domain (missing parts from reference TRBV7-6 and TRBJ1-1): GAGVSQSPRYKVTKRGQDVALRCDPISGHVSLYWYRQALGQGPEFLTYFNYEAQQDKSGLPNDRFSAERPEGSISTLTIQRTEQRDSAMYRCASSLQATTEAFFGQGTRLTVV.

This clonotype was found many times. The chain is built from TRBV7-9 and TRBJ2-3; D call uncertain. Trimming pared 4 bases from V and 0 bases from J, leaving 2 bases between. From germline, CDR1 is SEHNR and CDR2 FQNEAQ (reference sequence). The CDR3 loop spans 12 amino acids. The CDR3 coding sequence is TGTGCCAGCAGCTCGAGCACAGATACGCAGTATTTT. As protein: CASSSSTDTQYF.

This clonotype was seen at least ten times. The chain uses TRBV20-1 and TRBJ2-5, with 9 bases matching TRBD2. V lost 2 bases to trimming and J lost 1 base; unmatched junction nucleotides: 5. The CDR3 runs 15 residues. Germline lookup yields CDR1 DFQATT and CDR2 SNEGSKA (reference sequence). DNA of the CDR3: TGCAGTGCTAGAAGGGGCGGGGGGGCCCAAGAGACCCAGTACTTC. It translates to CSARRGGGAQETQYF.

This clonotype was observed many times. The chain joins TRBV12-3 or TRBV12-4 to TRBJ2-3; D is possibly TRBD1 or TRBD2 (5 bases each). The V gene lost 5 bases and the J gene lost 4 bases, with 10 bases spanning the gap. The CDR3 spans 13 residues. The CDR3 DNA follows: TGTGCCAGCAGTCTATTGGGGGCAGATACGCAGTATTTT. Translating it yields CASSLLGADTQYF.

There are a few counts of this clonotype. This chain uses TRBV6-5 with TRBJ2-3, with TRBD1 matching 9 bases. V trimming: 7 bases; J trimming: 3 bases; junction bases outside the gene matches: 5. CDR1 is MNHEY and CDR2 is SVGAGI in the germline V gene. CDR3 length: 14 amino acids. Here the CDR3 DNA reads TGTGCCAGCAATAGAGGACAGGGGACAGATACGCAGTATTTT. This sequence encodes CASNRGQGTDTQYF.

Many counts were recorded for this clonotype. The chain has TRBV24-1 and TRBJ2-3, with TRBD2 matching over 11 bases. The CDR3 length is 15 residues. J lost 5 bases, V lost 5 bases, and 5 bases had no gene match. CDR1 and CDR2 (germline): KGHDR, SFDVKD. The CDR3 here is CATSGSGGAIDTQYF. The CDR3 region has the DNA TGTGCCACCAGTGGTAGCGGGGGGGCTATAGATACGCAGTATTTT.

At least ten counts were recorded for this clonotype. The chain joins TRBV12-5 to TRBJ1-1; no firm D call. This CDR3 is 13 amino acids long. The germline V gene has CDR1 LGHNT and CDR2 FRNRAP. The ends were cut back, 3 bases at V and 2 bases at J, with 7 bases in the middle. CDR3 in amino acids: CASGLGRNTEAFF. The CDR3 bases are TGTGCTAGTGGTTTAGGACGAAACACTGAAGCTTTCTTT. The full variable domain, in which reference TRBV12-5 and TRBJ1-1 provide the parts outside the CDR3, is DARVTQTPRHKVTEMGQEVTMRCQPILGHNTVFWYRQTMMQGLELLAYFRNRAPLDDSGMPKDRFSAEMPDATLATLKIQPSEPRDSAVYFCASGLGRNTEAFFGQGTRLTVV.

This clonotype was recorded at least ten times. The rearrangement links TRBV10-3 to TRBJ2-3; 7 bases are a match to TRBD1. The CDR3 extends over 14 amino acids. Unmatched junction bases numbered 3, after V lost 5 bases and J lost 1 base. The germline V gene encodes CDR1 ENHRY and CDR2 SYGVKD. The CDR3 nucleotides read TGTGCCATCAGTCCCGGGACAGGCACAGATACGCAGTATTTT. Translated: CAISPGTGTDTQYF.

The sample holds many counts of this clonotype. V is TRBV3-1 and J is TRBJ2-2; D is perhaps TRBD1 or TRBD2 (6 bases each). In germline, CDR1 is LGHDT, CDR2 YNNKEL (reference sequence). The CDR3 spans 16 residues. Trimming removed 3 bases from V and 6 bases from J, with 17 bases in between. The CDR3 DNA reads TGTGCCAGCAGCCAGGTTTCCGGGGGCGGGCCCGGGGAGCTGTTTTTT. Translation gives CASSQVSGGGPGELFF.

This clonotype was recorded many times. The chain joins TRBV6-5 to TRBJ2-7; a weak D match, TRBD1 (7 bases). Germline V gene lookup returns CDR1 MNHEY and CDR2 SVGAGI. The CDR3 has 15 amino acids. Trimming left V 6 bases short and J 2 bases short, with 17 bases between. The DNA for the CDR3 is TGTGCCAGCAGCCAACAGGGGACTGGAACCTACGAGCAGTACTTC. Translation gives CASSQQGTGTYEQYF.

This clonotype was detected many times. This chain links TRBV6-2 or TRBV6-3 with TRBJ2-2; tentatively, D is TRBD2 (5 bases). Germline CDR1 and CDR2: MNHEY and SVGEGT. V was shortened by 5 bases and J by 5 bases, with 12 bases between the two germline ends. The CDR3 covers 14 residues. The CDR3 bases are TGTGCCAGCAGTCCCGGGGTAGGGACCGGGGAGCTGTTTTTT. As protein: CASSPGVGTGELFF.

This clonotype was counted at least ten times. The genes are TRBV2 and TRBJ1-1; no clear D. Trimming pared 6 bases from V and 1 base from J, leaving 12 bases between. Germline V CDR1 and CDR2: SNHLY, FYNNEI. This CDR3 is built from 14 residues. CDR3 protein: CASSLAGENTEAFF. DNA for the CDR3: TGTGCCAGCAGCCTCGCAGGAGAGAACACTGAAGCTTTCTTT.